These T cell receptor beta chains were read from a single sample in a study of Tregs in tolerant kidney transplant recipients. Sequencing used immunoSEQ multiplex PCR; TCRdb keeps in-frame clones, though not all of them. The table records some 65,000 clones, less than 90% of them present only once. The sequenced sample consisted of CD4+ T cells from blood. These receptors originate from a human donor in good health. CDR3s include the opening cysteine and the closing phenylalanine or tryptophan. The D gene is left open where the match is weak. Part of the rows lack a size; the others show once, few, many or a class for expanded clones.

d_call	clone_size	v_call	j_call	cdr3_aa	cdr3_nt
-	-	TRBV5-1	TRBJ1-1	CASSFRVGTEAFF	TGCGCCAGCAGCTTCAGGGTCGGCACTGAAGCTTTCTTT
-	-	TRBV6-1	TRBJ1-2	CASSVGANYGYTF	TGTGCCAGCAGTGTAGGAGCAAACTATGGCTACACCTTC
TRBD2	once	TRBV19	TRBJ2-3	CASSSTTRGRRITDTQYF	TGTGCCAGTAGTAGTACTACCCGCGGGAGGCGAATCACAGATACGCAGTATTTT
-	-	TRBV2	TRBJ1-5	CASSGFGASGTPQHF	TGTGCCAGCAGTGGGTTTGGGGCGAGTGGTACGCCCCAGCATTTT
TRBD1	-	TRBV19	TRBJ1-2	CASSKGTGEGYTF	TGTGCCAGTAGTAAAGGGACAGGGGAAGGCTACACCTTC
-	-	TRBV30	TRBJ2-3	CAWSVLSADFEHF	TGTGCCTGGAGTGTACTTTCCGCGGATTTTGAGCATTTT
TRBD2	-	TRBV6-5	TRBJ2-4	CASTPSGISKNIQYF	TGTGCCAGCACTCCCAGCGGGATTTCCAAAAACATTCAGTACTTC
-	-	TRBV6-5	TRBJ2-1	CASSILVGYNEQFF	TGTGCCAGCAGTATCCTAGTGGGTTACAATGAGCAGTTCTTC
TRBD2	-	TRBV30	TRBJ2-1	CAWRGGTSGYNEQFF	TGTGCCTGGAGGGGGGGGACTAGCGGATACAATGAGCAGTTCTTC
-	-	TRBV19	TRBJ2-7	CASRNSYEQYF	TGTGCCAGTAGAAACTCCTACGAGCAGTACTTC
-	-	TRBV9	TRBJ2-5	CASSVGHLDRQETQYF	TGTGCCAGCAGCGTAGGCCACCTCGACAGACAAGAGACCCAGTACTTC
-	-	TRBV28	TRBJ1-2	CASSPRGVYGYTF	TGTGCCAGCAGTCCCAGGGGCGTCTATGGCTACACCTTC
-	-	TRBV7-2	TRBJ1-1	CASSLARGLNTEAFF	TGTGCCAGCAGCTTAGCGAGGGGTTTGAACACTGAAGCTTTCTTT
-	-	TRBV6-1	TRBJ2-7	CASSEALRASRAYEQYF	TGTGCCAGCAGTGAAGCGCTTCGGGCCAGCCGAGCCTACGAGCAGTACTTC
-	-	TRBV7-8	TRBJ2-7	CASSLSGNEYEQYF	TGTGCCAGCAGCTTATCAGGGAATGAGTACGAGCAGTACTTC
TRBD2	-	TRBV18	TRBJ2-3	CASSPLLRGATDTQYF	TGTGCCAGCTCCCCCCTGTTGCGGGGGGCCACAGATACGCAGTATTTT
-	-	TRBV30	TRBJ2-7	CAWSGLRAGASSYEQYF	TGTGCCTGGAGTGGATTACGGGCGGGGGCTTCCTCCTACGAGCAGTACTTC
-	-	TRBV27	TRBJ2-7	CASSLRGADYEQYF	TGTGCCAGCAGCTTACGGGGGGCGGACTACGAGCAGTACTTC
TRBD1	-	TRBV18	TRBJ2-3	CASSPGQVLTDTQYF	TGTGCCAGCTCACCAGGACAGGTGCTTACTGATACGCAGTATTTT
-	-	TRBV14	TRBJ2-2	CASRLTTEPTGELFF	TGTGCCAGCAGACTTACGACAGAGCCCACCGGGGAGCTGTTTTTT
-	-	TRBV7-2	TRBJ2-7	CASSQTGEDEQYF	TGTGCCAGCAGCCAGACGGGGGAGGACGAGCAGTACTTC
-	-	TRBV20-1	TRBJ2-7	CSASPDHEQYF	TGCAGTGCTAGCCCCGACCACGAGCAGTACTTC
TRBD1	few	TRBV14	TRBJ2-6	CASRRGTGFSGANVLTF	TGTGCCAGCAGGAGGGGGACAGGGTTTTCTGGGGCCAACGTCCTGACTTTC
-	-	TRBV2	TRBJ2-1	CASSEAGGPYNEQFF	TGTGCCAGCAGTGAAGCGGGGGGGCCCTACAATGAGCAGTTCTTC
TRBD1	-	TRBV7-2	TRBJ1-2	CASSGTGLGYTF	TGTGCCAGCAGCGGGACAGGGCTTGGCTACACCTTC
-	-	TRBV11-3	TRBJ2-3	CASSSQQGTQYF	TGTGCCAGCAGCTCCCAGCAAGGTACGCAGTATTTT
-	-	TRBV27	TRBJ2-5	CASSRVRAGETQYF	TGTGCCAGCAGTAGGGTCAGGGCGGGAGAGACCCAGTACTTC
TRBD1	-	TRBV10-2	TRBJ1-2	CASRVSGGDGYTF	TGCGCCAGCAGGGTCTCAGGGGGCGATGGCTACACCTTC